This TCR beta chain was observed in a study of cytomegalovirus exposure and HLA in healthy donors. This table comes from immunoSEQ multiplex PCR, and its TCRdb copy is limited to in-frame clones, with some not included. Of some 210,000 clones in the sample, around four fifths were seen once. Germline values: CDR1 LNHNV, CDR2 YYDKDF (reference sequence). CDR3 size: 16 residues. The ends were cut back, 0 bases at V and 0 bases at J, with 12 bases in the middle. In this sample, this clone turned up a few times. J is TRBJ2-7 and V is TRBV15; maybe TRBD1 (5 bases). The sample consisted of PBMCs. This sequence was found in a woman between 18 and 29 years old in good health and CMV-seronegative. In nucleotides, the CDR3 is TGTGCCACCAGCAGAGAGGTCGCGGACAACTCCTACGAGCAGTACTTC. Residues: CATSREVADNSYEQYF.